This T cell receptor beta chain was recorded in a study of blood T cell repertoires in COVID-19 (dated by TCRdb to 2020 to 2021). With regard to the full study: Samples from collaborators originated in the United States, Italy and Spain and spanned both the acute and convalescent phases of COVID-19. The prospective study material was composed of cDNA or gDNA derived from T cells, B-cell-depleted T cells, or PBMCs. The samples were drawn from two sources: the first 160 participants of the ongoing ImmuneRACE study, and 1,000 to 1,500 subjects contributed by 6 global collaborators. Where available, HLA class I and class II types were taken from metadata supplied by the sample provider and were not determined by assay-based typing. The repertoires were released in a freely available public database intended as a resource for research on the immune response to SARS-CoV-2. Subjects who had been exposed to COVID-19, were actively infected with it, or had recovered from it provided the deeply sampled blood TCRbeta repertoires that made up the dataset. Sample metadata almost always included a de-identified subject ID, COVID-19 status, age in years and sex.

The immunoSEQ Assay, a bias-controlled multiplex PCR, was used to amplify TCRbeta CDR3 regions from genomic DNA. From the authors' description of their analysis: The number of nucleated cells in each sample was estimated by amplification of reference gene primers within the assay. To quantify the absolute abundance of each unique TCRbeta CDR3 rearrangement, sequence reads were collapsed and filtered. Productive Simpson clonality was computed per sample as the square root of Simpson's diversity index over productive rearrangements. TCRdb limited this immuneACCESS table to in-frame rearrangements with V and J called. A share of clones is missing; checked studies link under half to unresolved V genes, and the rest is unexplained. V, J and clone size reflect that table, while D and trimming were determined from the DNA. A total of over 200,000 clones appear in this sample, around 75% of them only once. Approximately 5% of the sample comes from the top ten.

Broad study findings and their caveats: The quantity of clinical and demographic metadata differed by source and by participant and was supplied without curation.

Collaborating institutions collected whole blood in K2EDTA tubes following their own protocols. For TCRbeta analysis, collaborators shipped samples in one of three forms: frozen whole blood, isolated PBMCs, or DNA extracted from either of those sample types. In the case of this clone: Its cognate antigen has yet to be identified. Base-call qualities are not available, and no considerably larger clone is one nucleotide away.

The CDR3 numbers 15 residues from cysteine through phenylalanine. Solely the CDR3 DNA is kept, with 45 bases framed from the first base. V is cut by 6 bases and J by 3 bases, and the space between the germline ends is 15 bases. The germline V gene (reference sequence) sets CDR1 to MNHEY and CDR2 to SMNVEV. The receptor chain draws on TRBV27 and TRBJ2-1; TRBD1 might be the D gene, on 6 matching bases. The sample taken for sequencing was peripheral blood. This clonotype was obtained from a human donor in a cohort sampled during active COVID-19. The DNA reads as follows: TGTGCCAGCAGCCCGACAGGCCCCCTCTACAATGAGCAGTTCTTC. This yields the protein CASSPTGPLYNEQFF.